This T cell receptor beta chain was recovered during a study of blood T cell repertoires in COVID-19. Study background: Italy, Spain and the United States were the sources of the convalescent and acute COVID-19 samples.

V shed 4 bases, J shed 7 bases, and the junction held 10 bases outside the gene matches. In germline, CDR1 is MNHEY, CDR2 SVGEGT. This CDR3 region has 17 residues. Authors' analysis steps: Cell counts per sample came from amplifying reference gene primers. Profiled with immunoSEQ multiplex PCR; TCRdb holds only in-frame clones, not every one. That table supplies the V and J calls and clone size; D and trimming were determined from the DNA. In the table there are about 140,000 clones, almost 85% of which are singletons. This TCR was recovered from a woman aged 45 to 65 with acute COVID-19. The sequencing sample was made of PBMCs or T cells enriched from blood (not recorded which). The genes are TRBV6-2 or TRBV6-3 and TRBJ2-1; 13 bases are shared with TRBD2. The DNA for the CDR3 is TGTGCCAGCAGTTCCCTCCGGACTAGCGGGAGTCTGAATGAGCAGTTCTTC. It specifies CASSSLRTSGSLNEQFF.